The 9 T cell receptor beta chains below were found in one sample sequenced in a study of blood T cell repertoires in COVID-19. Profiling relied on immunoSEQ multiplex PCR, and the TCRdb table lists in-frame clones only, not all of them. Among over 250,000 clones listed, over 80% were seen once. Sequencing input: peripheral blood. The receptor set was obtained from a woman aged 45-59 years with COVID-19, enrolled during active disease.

The CDR3 bases are TGTGCCAGCAGCTTGGGATTGGGACAGCTAAATGAAAAACTGTTTTTT. This translates into CASSLGLGQLNEKLFF. The V gene is TRBV5-5, the J gene TRBJ1-4; the match to TRBD1 covers 7 bases. The CDR3 sequence is 16 residues long. V lost 0 bases to trimming and J lost 5 bases; unmatched junction nucleotides: 7. The germline V gene encodes CDR1 SGHKS and CDR2 YYEKEE (reference sequence).

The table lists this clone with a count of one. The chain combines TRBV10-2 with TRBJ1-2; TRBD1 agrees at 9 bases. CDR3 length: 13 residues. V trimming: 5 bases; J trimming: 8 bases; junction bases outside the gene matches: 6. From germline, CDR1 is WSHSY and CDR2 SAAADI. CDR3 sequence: CASSTGQGRGYTF. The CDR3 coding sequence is TGCGCCAGCAGTACCGGACAGGGGAGAGGCTACACCTTC.

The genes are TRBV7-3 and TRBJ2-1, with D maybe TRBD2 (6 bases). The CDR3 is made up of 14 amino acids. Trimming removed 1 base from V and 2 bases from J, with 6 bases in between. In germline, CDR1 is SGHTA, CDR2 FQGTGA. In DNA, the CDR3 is TGTGCCAGCAGCTTAAGGGGGGCCTACAATGAGCAGTTCTTC. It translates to CASSLRGAYNEQFF.

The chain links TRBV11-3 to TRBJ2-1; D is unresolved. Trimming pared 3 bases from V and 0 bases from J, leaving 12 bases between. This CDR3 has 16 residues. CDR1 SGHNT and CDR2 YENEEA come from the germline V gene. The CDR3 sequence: CASSFLSLSSYNEQFF. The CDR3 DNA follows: TGTGCCAGCAGCTTCTTGTCACTGAGCTCCTACAATGAGCAGTTCTTC.

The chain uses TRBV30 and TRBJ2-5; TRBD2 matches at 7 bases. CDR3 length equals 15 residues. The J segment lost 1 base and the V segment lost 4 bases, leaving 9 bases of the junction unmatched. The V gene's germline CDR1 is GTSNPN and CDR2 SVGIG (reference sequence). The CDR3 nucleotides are TGTGCCTGGAAGAAGGGGCTAGCGGTCCAAGAGACCCAGTACTTC. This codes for CAWKKGLAVQETQYF.

CDR3 loop: CASSLDGGRGSGANVLTF. CDR3 in DNA: TGTGCCAGCAGCTTAGATGGCGGGAGGGGCTCTGGGGCCAACGTCCTGACTTTC. The chain has TRBV13 and TRBJ2-6; 9 positions match TRBD2. Looked up from germline, CDR1 is PRHDT and CDR2 is FYEKMQ (reference sequence). This CDR3 has 18 residues. V trimming: 1 base; J trimming: 0 bases; junction bases outside the gene matches: 4.

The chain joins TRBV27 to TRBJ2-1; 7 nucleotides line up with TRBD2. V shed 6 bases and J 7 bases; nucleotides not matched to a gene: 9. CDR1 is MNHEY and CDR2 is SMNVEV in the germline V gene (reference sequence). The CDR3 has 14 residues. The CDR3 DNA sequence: TGTGCCAGCAGAATTGGCGGGAGAGGAAATGAGCAGTTCTTC. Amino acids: CASRIGGRGNEQFF.

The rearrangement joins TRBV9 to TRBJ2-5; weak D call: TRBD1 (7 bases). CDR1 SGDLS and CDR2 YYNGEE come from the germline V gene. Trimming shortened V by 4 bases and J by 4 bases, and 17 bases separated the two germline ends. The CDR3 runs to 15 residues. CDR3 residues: CASSRQEGARETQYF. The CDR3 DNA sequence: TGTGCCAGCAGCCGCCAGGAGGGGGCCCGAGAGACCCAGTACTTC.

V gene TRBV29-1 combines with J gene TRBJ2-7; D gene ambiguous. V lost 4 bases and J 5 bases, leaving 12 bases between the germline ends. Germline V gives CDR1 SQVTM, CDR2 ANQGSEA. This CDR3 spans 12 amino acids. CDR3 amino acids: CSVVESIDEQYF. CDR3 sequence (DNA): TGCAGCGTTGTAGAGAGTATCGACGAGCAGTACTTC.